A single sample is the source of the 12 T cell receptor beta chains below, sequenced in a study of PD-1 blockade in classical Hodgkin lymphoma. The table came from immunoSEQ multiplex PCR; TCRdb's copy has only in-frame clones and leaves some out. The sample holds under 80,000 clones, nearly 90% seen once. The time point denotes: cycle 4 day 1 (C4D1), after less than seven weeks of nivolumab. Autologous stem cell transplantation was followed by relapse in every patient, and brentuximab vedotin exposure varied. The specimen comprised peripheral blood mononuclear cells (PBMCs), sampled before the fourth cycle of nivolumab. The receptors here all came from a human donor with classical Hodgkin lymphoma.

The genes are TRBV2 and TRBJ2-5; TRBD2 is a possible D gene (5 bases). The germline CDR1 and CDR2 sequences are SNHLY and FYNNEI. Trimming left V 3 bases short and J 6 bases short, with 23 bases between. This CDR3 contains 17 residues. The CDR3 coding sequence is TGTGCCAGCAGTGAGTTGTTTCGGGGAAGACTTAGGAAGACCCAGTACTTC. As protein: CASSELFRGRLRKTQYF.

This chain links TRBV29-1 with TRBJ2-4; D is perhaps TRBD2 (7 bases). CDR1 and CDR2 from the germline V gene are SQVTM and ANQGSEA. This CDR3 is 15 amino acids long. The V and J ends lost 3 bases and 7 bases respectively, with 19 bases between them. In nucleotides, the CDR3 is TGCAGCGTTGAGGGGGGGGCCCCCGGGTGGAACATTCAGTACTTC. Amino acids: CSVEGGAPGWNIQYF. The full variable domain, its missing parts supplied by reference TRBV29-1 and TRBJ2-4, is SAVISQKPSRDICQRGTSLTIQCQVDSQVTMMFWYRQQPGQSLTLIATANQGSEATYESGFVIDKFPISRPNLTFSTLTVSNMSPEDSSIYLCSVEGGAPGWNIQYFGAGTRLSVL.

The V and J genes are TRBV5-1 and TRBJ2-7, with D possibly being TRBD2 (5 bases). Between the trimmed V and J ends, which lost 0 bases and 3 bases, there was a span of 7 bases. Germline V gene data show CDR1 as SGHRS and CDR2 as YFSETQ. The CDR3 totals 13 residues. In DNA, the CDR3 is TGCGCCAGCAGCTTGGAGCGGCACTACGAGCAGTACTTC. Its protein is CASSLERHYEQYF.

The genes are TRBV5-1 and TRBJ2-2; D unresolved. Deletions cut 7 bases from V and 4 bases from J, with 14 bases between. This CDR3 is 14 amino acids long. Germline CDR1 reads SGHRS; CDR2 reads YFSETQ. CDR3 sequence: CASETGTGTGELFF. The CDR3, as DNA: TGCGCCAGCGAAACGGGCACGGGCACCGGGGAGCTGTTTTTT. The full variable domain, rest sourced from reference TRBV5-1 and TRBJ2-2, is KAGVTQTPRYLIKTRGQQVTLSCSPISGHRSVSWYQQTPGQGLQFLFEYFSETQRNKGNFPGRFSGRQFSNSRSEMNVSTLELGDSALYLCASETGTGTGELFFGEGSRLTVL.

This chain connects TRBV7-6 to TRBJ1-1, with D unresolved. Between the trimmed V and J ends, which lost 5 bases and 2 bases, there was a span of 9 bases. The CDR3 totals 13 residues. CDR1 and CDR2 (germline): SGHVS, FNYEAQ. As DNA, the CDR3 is TGTGCCAGCAGCATACAGCAAAACACTGAAGCTTTCTTT. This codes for CASSIQQNTEAFF. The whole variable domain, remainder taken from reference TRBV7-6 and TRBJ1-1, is GAGVSQSPRYKVTKRGQDVALRCDPISGHVSLYWYRQALGQGPEFLTYFNYEAQQDKSGLPNDRFSAERPEGSISTLTIQRTEQRDSAMYRCASSIQQNTEAFFGQGTRLTVV.

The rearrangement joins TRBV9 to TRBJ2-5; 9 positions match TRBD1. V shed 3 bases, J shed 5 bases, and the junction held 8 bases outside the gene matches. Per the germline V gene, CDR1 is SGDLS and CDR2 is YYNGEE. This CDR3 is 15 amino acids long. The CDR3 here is CASSGGTGRAETQYF. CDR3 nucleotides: TGTGCCAGCAGCGGAGGGACAGGGCGTGCGGAGACCCAGTACTTC.

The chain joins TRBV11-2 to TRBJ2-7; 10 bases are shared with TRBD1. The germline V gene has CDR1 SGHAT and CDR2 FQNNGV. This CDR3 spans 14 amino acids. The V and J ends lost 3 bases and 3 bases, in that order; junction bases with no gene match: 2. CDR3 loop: CASSFGDRGYEQYF. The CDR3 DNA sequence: TGTGCCAGCAGCTTCGGGGACAGGGGCTACGAGCAGTACTTC.

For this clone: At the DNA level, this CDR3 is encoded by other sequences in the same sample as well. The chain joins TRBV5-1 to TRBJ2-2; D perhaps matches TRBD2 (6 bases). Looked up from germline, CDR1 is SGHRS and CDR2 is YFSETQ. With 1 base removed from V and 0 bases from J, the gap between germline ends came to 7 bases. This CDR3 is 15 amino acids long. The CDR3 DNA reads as TGCGCCAGCAGCTTGACGGGGGCGAACACCGGGGAGCTGTTTTTT. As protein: CASSLTGANTGELFF.

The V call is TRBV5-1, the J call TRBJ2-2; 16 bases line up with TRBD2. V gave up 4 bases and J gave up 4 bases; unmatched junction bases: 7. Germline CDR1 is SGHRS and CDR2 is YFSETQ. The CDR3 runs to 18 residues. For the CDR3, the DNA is TGCGCCAGCAGCCCGGGACTAGCGGGGGGGCCGGTCACCGGGGAGCTGTTTTTT. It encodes CASSPGLAGGPVTGELFF. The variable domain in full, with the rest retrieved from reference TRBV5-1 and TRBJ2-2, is KAGVTQTPRYLIKTRGQQVTLSCSPISGHRSVSWYQQTPGQGLQFLFEYFSETQRNKGNFPGRFSGRQFSNSRSEMNVSTLELGDSALYLCASSPGLAGGPVTGELFFGEGSRLTVL.

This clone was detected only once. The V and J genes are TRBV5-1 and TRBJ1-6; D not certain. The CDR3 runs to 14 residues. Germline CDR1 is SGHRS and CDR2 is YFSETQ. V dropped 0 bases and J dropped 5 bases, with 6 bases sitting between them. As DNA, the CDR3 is TGCGCCAGCAGCTTGGCCGGAGATAATTCACCCCTCCACTTT. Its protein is CASSLAGDNSPLHF.

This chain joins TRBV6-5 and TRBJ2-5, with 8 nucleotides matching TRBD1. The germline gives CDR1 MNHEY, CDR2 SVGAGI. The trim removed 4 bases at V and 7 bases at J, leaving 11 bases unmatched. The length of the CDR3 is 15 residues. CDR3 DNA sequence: TGTGCCAGCAGTTTCGGACAGGGATCACCTCGGACCCAGTACTTC. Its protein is CASSFGQGSPRTQYF.

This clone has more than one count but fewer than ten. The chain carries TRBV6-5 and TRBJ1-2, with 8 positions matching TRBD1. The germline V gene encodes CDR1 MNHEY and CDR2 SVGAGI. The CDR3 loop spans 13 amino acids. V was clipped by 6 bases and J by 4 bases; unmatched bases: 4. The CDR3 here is CASSLTGGYGYTF. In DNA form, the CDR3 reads TGTGCCAGCAGCTTAACAGGGGGCTATGGCTACACCTTC.